What follows are 24 T cell receptor beta chains derived from one specimen sequenced in a study of T cell repertoires in cytomegalovirus infection (dated by TCRdb to the late 2010s). The listed sequencing device is Illumina HiSeq 1500. TCRdb applied fastp at Q25 and MiXCR to the public reads, then kept only in-frame beta chains. All rows with the same CDR3 protein become a single entry with the most common DNA and genes. The sample has 310,000 or so distinct CDR3 sequences on record, approximately 10% of them singletons. Around 2.6% of the sample lies in the top ten. The sample was PBMCs. Receptor source: a human donor in good health (CMV status not recorded). Some clones in this sample may be carry-over from other donors' samples.

This clonotype was recorded many times. The chain links TRBV7-2 to TRBJ2-7; TRBD1 might be the D (5 bases). Per germline, CDR1 SGHTA and CDR2 FQGNSA. The germline V and J ends were trimmed by 1 base and 5 bases, with 12 bases remaining between them. CDR3 length equals 14 residues. CDR3: CASSLGAGNNEQYV. CDR3 coding DNA: TGTGCCAGCAGCTTAGGGGCAGGGAATAACGAGCAGTACGTC.

About this clonotype: With a much larger clone just one base away, this may be a read error. The chain combines TRBV20-1 with TRBJ2-1; weak D call: TRBD1 (7 bases). Germline CDR1 is DFQATT and CDR2 is SNEGSKA (reference sequence). This CDR3 is built from 14 residues. The CDR3 spells CSASFGGGRNEHFF. As DNA, the CDR3 is TGCAGTGCCAGCTTCGGAGGGGGCCGAAATGAGCATTTCTTC.

There are many counts of this clonotype. This rearrangement joins TRBV19 to TRBJ2-5; D unclear. Germline CDR1 and CDR2: LNHDA and SQIVND (reference sequence). V was cut by 3 bases and J by 4 bases, with 6 bases left in between. The CDR3 totals 12 residues. The CDR3 here is CASSMDLETQYF. CDR3 DNA: TGTGCCAGTAGTATGGACCTAGAGACCCAGTACTTC.

This clonotype was detected many times. The chain carries TRBV7-2 and TRBJ1-2; D is possibly TRBD1 (5 bases). V gave up 3 bases and J gave up 2 bases, with 13 bases separating them. The CDR3 has 15 amino acids. The germline gives CDR1 SGHTA, CDR2 FQGNSA. The CDR3 reads CASSFQGTTNYGYTF. In nucleotides, the CDR3 is TGTGCCAGCAGCTTCCAAGGGACCACCAACTATGGCTACACCTTC.

This clonotype came up many times. The rearrangement uses TRBV27 and TRBJ2-2, with a tentative D call TRBD2 (6 bases). Germline V lookup: CDR1 MNHEY, CDR2 SMNVEV (reference sequence). The CDR3 runs 16 residues. The V end lost 0 bases, the J end lost 5 bases, and 13 bases lay between the germline ends. The CDR3 DNA sequence: TGTGCCAGCAGTTTATCGGTGTTCGGGGGAACCGGGGAGCTGTTTTTT. Translating it yields CASSLSVFGGTGELFF.

This clonotype turned up a few times. The chain uses TRBV6-6 and TRBJ2-7, with D hard to call. This CDR3 spans 13 amino acids. In germline, CDR1 is MNHNY, CDR2 SVGAGI (reference sequence). V lost 8 bases and J lost 3, with 14 bases in between. The CDR3 loop is CASGMGHFYEQYV. The CDR3 DNA reads TGTGCCAGCGGAATGGGCCATTTCTACGAGCAGTACGTC.

This sequence joins TRBV20-1 and TRBJ1-1; D perhaps matches TRBD1 (6 bases). The CDR3 length is 15 residues. Trimming took off 0 bases at V and 4 bases at J, with 15 bases between the two ends. The germline CDR1 and CDR2 sequences are DFQATT and SNEGSKA (reference sequence). CDR3 nucleotide sequence: TGCAGTGCTAGAGATCCTACAGGGTTCGGCACTGAAGCTTTCTTT. This sequence encodes CSARDPTGFGTEAFF.

Many counts were recorded for this clonotype. The J gene is TRBJ2-6, the V gene TRBV27; D gene unclear. Trimming took 3 bases from V and 8 from J, leaving 11 bases between them. CDR3 length equals 14 residues. The germline V gene has CDR1 MNHEY and CDR2 SMNVEV (reference sequence). The CDR3 DNA reads as TGTGCCAGCAGTTTGGCCAGCCCCCCCAACGTCCTGACTTTC. Protein product: CASSLASPPNVLTF.

The genes are TRBV29-1 and TRBJ1-1; D may be TRBD1 (6 bases). Looked up from germline, CDR1 is SQVTM and CDR2 is ANQGSEA. V shed 2 bases and J shed 4 bases, with 14 bases lying between them. This CDR3 contains 14 residues. CDR3 in DNA: TGCAGCGTTGAAATAGGGGGAGGTGGCACTGAAGCTTTCTTT. Encoded protein: CSVEIGGGGTEAFF.

V is TRBV2 and J is TRBJ1-6; D possibly corresponds to TRBD1 (5 bases). The CDR3 has 13 amino acids. V lost 7 bases and J 7 bases, leaving 11 bases between the germline ends. In germline, CDR1 is SNHLY, CDR2 FYNNEI. In DNA form, the CDR3 reads TGTGCCAGCAAGGGGACTCCCAATTCACCCCTCCACTTT. Translation gives CASKGTPNSPLHF.

This clonotype has ten or more counts. This chain connects TRBV18 to TRBJ2-7, with D possibly being TRBD2 (6 bases). The CDR3 spans 15 residues. Looked up from germline, CDR1 is KGHSH and CDR2 is LQKENI. V was pared by 3 bases and J by 4 bases, with 16 bases between. CDR3: CASSPPLAGIYEQYF. The CDR3 nucleotides are TGTGCCAGCTCACCGCCCCTGGCGGGGATATACGAGCAGTACTTC.

This clonotype appeared many times. The gene calls are TRBV7-2 and TRBJ1-5; perhaps TRBD1 as D (6 bases). This CDR3 is 15 amino acids long. Trimming shortened V by 4 bases and J by 5 bases, and 15 bases separated the two germline ends. Germline assignment: CDR1 SGHTA and CDR2 FQGNSA. The CDR3 nucleotides are TGTGCCAGCAGCTCCGAACTACAGGGTTATCAGCCCCAGCATTTT. Protein product: CASSSELQGYQPQHF.

The chain employs TRBV7-2 and TRBJ2-5; D not resolved. From germline, CDR1 is SGHTA and CDR2 FQGNSA. The CDR3 runs 14 residues. V lost 1 base, J lost 5 bases, and 11 bases lay in between. CDR3 sequence: CASSLGAGIETQYF. CDR3 nucleotides: TGTGCCAGCAGCTTAGGGGCCGGAATTGAGACCCAGTACTTC.

CDR3 sequence (DNA): TGTGCCAGCAGTTCCGGAGGACAGGGGGCGCGTGAGCAGTACGTC. This gives the protein CASSSGGQGAREQYV. This chain uses TRBV28 with TRBJ2-7; TRBD1 matches 11 bases. The V and J ends lost 4 bases and 7 bases, in that order; junction bases with no gene match: 9. The CDR3 loop spans 15 amino acids. Germline V gives CDR1 MDHEN, CDR2 SYDVKM.

The sample holds a few counts of this clonotype. V usage is TRBV5-5 and J usage is TRBJ2-3; tentative D call: TRBD2 (6 bases). The CDR3 has 14 residues. Germline-derived CDR1 and CDR2 are SGHKS and YYEKEE (reference sequence). V gave up 2 bases and J gave up 5 bases, with 12 bases separating them. The CDR3 DNA sequence: TGTGCCAGCAGCTTCTCAAGAGCGGGAGATACGCAGTATTTT. It encodes CASSFSRAGDTQYF. Supplemented by reference TRBV5-5 and TRBJ2-3, the full variable domain reads DAGVTQSPTHLIKTRGQQVTLRCSPISGHKSVSWYQQVLGQGPQFIFQYYEKEERGRGNFPDRFSARQFPNYSSELNVNALLLGDSALYLCASSFSRAGDTQYFGPGTRLTVL.

This clonotype was counted at least ten times. The V and J genes are TRBV7-2 and TRBJ2-1, with D unclear. Between the trimmed V and J ends, which lost 10 bases and 4 bases, there was a span of 11 bases. CDR3 length: 12 amino acids. Germline assignment: CDR1 SGHTA and CDR2 FQGNSA. The CDR3 DNA follows: TGTGCCACCTCGTTTACATACAATGAGCAGTTCTTC. Translated: CATSFTYNEQFF.

This clonotype was counted at least ten times. The gene calls are TRBV12-3 or TRBV12-4 and TRBJ1-5; 11 bases line up with TRBD1. V lost 6 bases, J lost 11 bases, and 9 bases stayed unmatched. This CDR3 region has 14 residues. CDR3 region: CASSLRTGGITQHF. DNA for the CDR3: TGTGCCAGCAGCCTCCGGACAGGGGGCATCACCCAGCATTTT.

The table lists this clonotype with a few counts. The chain couples TRBV29-1 to TRBJ2-1; 10 bases match TRBD1. With 6 bases clipped from V and 3 bases from J, the junction kept 8 bases outside the gene matches. CDR3 length equals 15 residues. Germline assignment: CDR1 SQVTM and CDR2 ANQGSEA. CDR3 in DNA: TGCAGCGTACACCGGGACAGGGGACTCTACAATGAGCAGTTCTTC. Its protein product is CSVHRDRGLYNEQFF.

CDR3 DNA: TGTGCCAGCAGCTTCTATCGACTAGCGGGGGAGTTATCCAATGAGCAGTTCTTC. Protein sequence: CASSFYRLAGELSNEQFF. This chain connects TRBV6-2 or TRBV6-3 to TRBJ2-1; TRBD2 agrees at 12 bases. Trimming took 6 bases from V and 6 from J; bases not matched to a gene: 15. CDR3 length equals 18 residues. Per germline, CDR1 MNHEY and CDR2 SVGEGT.

This chain joins TRBV5-5 and TRBJ2-3; D ambiguous. This CDR3 is built from 15 residues. V was trimmed by 4 bases and J by 2 bases, leaving 14 bases between them. Germline lookup yields CDR1 SGHKS and CDR2 YYEKEE (reference sequence). The CDR3 loop is CASSLDPSTTDTQYF. CDR3 nucleotides: TGTGCCAGCAGCCTGGACCCTTCTACCACAGATACGCAGTATTTT.

This clonotype was seen at least ten times. In nucleotides, the CDR3 is TGTGCCAGCAGCCTTTTGGACAGGGGGTTCTACGAGCAGTACTTC. Translation gives CASSLLDRGFYEQYF. This chain joins TRBV7-8 and TRBJ2-7; 10 positions agree with TRBD1. Germline lookup yields CDR1 SGHVS and CDR2 FQNEAQ. The CDR3 sequence is 15 residues long. The V segment lost 5 bases and the J segment 3 bases; nucleotides outside the gene matches: 7.

Only a few counts were recorded for this clonotype. This chain joins TRBV20-1 and TRBJ1-5; 8 nucleotides align to TRBD1. The V and J ends lost 0 bases and 4 bases, in that order; junction bases with no gene match: 5. CDR1 DFQATT and CDR2 SNEGSKA come from the germline V gene (reference sequence). CDR3 size: 15 residues. This chain's CDR3 is CSARDWQGANQPQHF. CDR3 nucleotides: TGCAGTGCTAGAGATTGGCAGGGGGCAAATCAGCCCCAGCATTTT.

The chain joins TRBV20-1 to TRBJ2-1; TRBD2 agrees at 7 bases. The junction had 5 bases not matched to a gene; V was cut back by 2 bases and J by 7 bases. The CDR3 has 13 residues. Germline CDR1 is DFQATT and CDR2 is SNEGSKA (reference sequence). The CDR3 DNA reads as TGCAGTGCTAGACGGGACTATAAGAATGAGCAGTTCTTC. Encoded protein: CSARRDYKNEQFF.

This clonotype was observed many times. The CDR3 sequence is CASSSLAGGRETQYF. The CDR3 coding sequence is TGTGCCAGCAGCTCCTTAGCGGGGGGGCGAGAGACCCAGTACTTC. The chain couples TRBV7-2 to TRBJ2-5; 11 bases align to TRBD2. With V trimmed by 4 bases and J by 4 bases, 5 bases remained unmatched. The CDR3 has 15 residues. From germline, CDR1 is SGHTA and CDR2 FQGNSA.